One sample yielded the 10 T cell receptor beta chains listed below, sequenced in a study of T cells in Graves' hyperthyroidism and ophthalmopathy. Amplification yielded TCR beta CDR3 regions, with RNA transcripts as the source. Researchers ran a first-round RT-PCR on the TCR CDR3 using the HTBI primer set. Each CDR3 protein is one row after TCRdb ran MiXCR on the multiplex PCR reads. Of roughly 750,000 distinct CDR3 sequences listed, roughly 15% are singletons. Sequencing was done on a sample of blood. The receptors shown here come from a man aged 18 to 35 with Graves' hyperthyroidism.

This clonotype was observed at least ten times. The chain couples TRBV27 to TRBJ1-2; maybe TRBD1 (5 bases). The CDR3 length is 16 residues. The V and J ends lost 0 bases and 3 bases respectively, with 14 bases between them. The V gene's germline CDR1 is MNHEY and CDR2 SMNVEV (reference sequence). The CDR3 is CASSLSVGHRDYGYTF. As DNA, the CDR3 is TGTGCCAGCAGTTTATCAGTTGGACACCGTGACTATGGCTACACCTTC.

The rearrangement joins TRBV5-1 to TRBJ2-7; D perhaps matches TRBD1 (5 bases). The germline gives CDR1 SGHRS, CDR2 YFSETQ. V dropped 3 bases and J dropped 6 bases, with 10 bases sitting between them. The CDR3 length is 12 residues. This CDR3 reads CASSSQGSEQYF. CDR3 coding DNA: TGCGCCAGCAGCTCGCAGGGAAGCGAGCAGTACTTC.

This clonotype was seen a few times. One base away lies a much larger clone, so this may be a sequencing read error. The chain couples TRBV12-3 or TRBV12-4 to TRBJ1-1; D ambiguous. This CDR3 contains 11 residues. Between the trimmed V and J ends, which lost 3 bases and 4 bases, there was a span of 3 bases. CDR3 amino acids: CASSFFTEAFF. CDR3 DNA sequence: TGTGCCAGCAGTTTTTTCACTGAAGCTTTCTTT.

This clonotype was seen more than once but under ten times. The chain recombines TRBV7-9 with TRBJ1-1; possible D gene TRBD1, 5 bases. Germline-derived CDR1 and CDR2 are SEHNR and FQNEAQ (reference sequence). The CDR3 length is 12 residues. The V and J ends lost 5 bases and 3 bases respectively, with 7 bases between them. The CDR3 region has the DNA TGTGCCAGCAGCGGGGGGGACACTGAAGCTTTCTTT. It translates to CASSGGDTEAFF.

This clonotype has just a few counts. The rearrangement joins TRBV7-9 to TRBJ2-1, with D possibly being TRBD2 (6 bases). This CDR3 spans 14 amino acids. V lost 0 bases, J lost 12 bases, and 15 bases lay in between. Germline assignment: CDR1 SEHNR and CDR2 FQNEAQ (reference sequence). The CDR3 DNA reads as TGTGCCAGCAGCTTAGCGGCGGGAACTCCGGGGCAGTTCTTC. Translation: CASSLAAGTPGQFF.

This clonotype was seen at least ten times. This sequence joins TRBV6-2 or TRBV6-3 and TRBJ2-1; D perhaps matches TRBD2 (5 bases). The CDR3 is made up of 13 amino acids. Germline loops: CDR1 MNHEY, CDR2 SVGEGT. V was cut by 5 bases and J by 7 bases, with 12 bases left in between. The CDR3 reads CASSPNSVNEQFF. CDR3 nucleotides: TGTGCCAGCAGTCCAAATAGCGTGAATGAGCAGTTCTTC.

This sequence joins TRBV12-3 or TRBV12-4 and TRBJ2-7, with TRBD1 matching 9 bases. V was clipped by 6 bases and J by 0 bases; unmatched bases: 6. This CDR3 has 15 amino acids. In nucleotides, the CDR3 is TGTGCCAGCAGGCGAAACAGGGGGCTCTCCTACGAGCAGTACTTC. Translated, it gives CASRRNRGLSYEQYF.

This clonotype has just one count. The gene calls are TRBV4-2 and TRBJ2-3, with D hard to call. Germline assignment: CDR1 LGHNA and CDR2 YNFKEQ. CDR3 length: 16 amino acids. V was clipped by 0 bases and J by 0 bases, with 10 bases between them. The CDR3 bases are TGTGCCAGCAGCCAAGAAGCTGGGGATAGCACAGATACGCAGTATTTT. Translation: CASSQEAGDSTDTQYF.

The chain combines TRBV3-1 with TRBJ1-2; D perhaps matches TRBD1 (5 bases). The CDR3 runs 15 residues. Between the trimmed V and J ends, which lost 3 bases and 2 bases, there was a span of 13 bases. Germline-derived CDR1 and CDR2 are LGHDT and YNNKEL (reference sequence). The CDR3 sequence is CASSQAGLWNYGYTF. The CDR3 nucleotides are TGTGCCAGCAGCCAGGCAGGGTTATGGAACTATGGCTACACCTTC.

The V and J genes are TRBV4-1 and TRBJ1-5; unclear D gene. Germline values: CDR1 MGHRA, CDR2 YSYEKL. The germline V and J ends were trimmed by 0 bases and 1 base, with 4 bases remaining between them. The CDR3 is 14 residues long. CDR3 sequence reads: CASSQERSNQPQHF. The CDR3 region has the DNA TGCGCCAGCAGCCAAGAAAGGAGCAATCAGCCCCAGCATTTT.